One sample yielded the 24 T cell receptor beta chains listed below, sequenced in a study of blood T cell repertoires in COVID-19 (dated by TCRdb to the early 2020s). Library construction relied on the immunoSEQ multiplex PCR assay. The clones in this table, taken by TCRdb from immuneACCESS, are in-frame only. Not every clone is retained; where verified, under half of the shortfall comes from an unresolved V gene, and the cause of the rest is unknown. This sample gives about 69,000 clones in total; 60% to 85% of them show up just once. The ten largest clones represent about 17% of the sample. The specimen sequenced was peripheral blood. The receptors come from a man in his 60s with acute or convalescent COVID-19.

The J gene is TRBJ1-5, the V gene TRBV5-6; D gene ambiguous. V lost 1 base and J 5 bases, leaving 13 bases between the germline ends. CDR3 length equals 15 residues. The germline gives CDR1 SGHDT, CDR2 YYEEEE. DNA of the CDR3: TGTGCCAGCAGCTTGATTAACGGGGTCGATCAGCCCCAGCATTTT. Its protein product is CASSLINGVDQPQHF.

This chain joins TRBV11-2 and TRBJ1-2; 11 bases agree with TRBD1. The CDR3 sequence is 15 residues long. Germline lookup yields CDR1 SGHAT and CDR2 FQNNGV. V trimming: 1 base; J trimming: 3 bases; junction bases outside the gene matches: 1. CDR3 nucleotides: TGTGCCAGCAGCTTAGGGACAGGGGGCTACTATGGCTACACCTTC. Translating gives CASSLGTGGYYGYTF. The whole variable domain, filled in from reference TRBV11-2 and TRBJ1-2, reads EAGVAQSPRYKIIEKRQSVAFWCNPISGHATLYWYQQILGQGPKLLIQFQNNGVVDDSQLPKDRFSAERLKGVDSTLKIQPAKLEDSAVYLCASSLGTGGYYGYTFGSGTRLTVV.

CDR3 region: CASSPMYQPQHF. The CDR3 nucleotides are TGTGCCAGCAGCCCTATGTATCAGCCCCAGCATTTT. V and J are TRBV5-8 and TRBJ1-5; D is unresolved. The germline V gene has CDR1 SGHTS and CDR2 YDEGEE. The V end was cut by 4 bases, the J end by 5 bases, with 7 bases between. The CDR3 spans 12 residues.

V usage is TRBV21-1 and J usage is TRBJ1-1; the table's D call, TRBD1, was not checked against the DNA. TRBV21-1 is a listed pseudogene. The CDR3 spans 15 residues. CDR3 coding DNA: TGTGCCAGCAGCACCCGACAGGGGACGGACACTGAAGCTTTCTTT. Its translation is CASSTRQGTDTEAFF.

The V call is TRBV29-1, the J call TRBJ1-1; D is unresolved. The length of the CDR3 is 13 residues. Germline-derived CDR1 and CDR2 are SQVTM and ANQGSEA. With 6 bases removed from V and 0 bases from J, the gap between germline ends came to 11 bases. The CDR3 DNA reads TGCAGCGTATACATTCAGATGAACACTGAAGCTTTCTTT. As protein: CSVYIQMNTEAFF.

The chain employs TRBV5-8 and TRBJ2-2; D is perhaps TRBD2 (5 bases). The CDR3 has 15 amino acids. Trimming removed 3 bases at V and 1 base at J, with 10 bases between. CDR1 and CDR2 from the germline V gene are SGHTS and YDEGEE. CDR3 loop: CASSWVAGNTGELFF. CDR3 DNA sequence: TGTGCCAGCAGCTGGGTTGCGGGGAACACCGGGGAGCTGTTTTTT.

This clone was observed a handful of times. The V gene is TRBV9, the J gene TRBJ1-4, with a weak D call TRBD1 (5 bases). Between the trimmed V and J ends, which lost 5 bases and 8 bases, there was a span of 13 bases. This CDR3 has 13 residues. Germline-derived CDR1 and CDR2 are SGDLS and YYNGEE. The chain's CDR3 is CASSRGEGEKLFF. As DNA, the CDR3 is TGTGCCAGCAGTCGGGGGGAGGGCGAAAAACTGTTTTTT.

The chain is built from TRBV4-1 and TRBJ1-1, with TRBD1 as a possible D gene (5 bases). The CDR3 runs 14 residues. V gave up 4 bases and J gave up 0 bases, with 9 bases separating them. CDR1 and CDR2 from the germline V gene are MGHRA and YSYEKL. The CDR3, as DNA: TGCGCCAGCAGCCGAGGACACTTGAACACTGAAGCTTTCTTT. Protein: CASSRGHLNTEAFF.

The rearrangement links TRBV3-1 (or the pseudogene TRBV3-2) to TRBJ2-1, with 10 bases identical to TRBD2. The trim removed 4 bases at V and 8 bases at J, leaving 8 bases unmatched. The CDR3 covers 15 residues. Germline CDR1 is LGHDT and CDR2 is YNNKEL (reference sequence). The CDR3 reads CASSPSGGGPDEQFF. The CDR3 coding sequence is TGTGCCAGCAGCCCGAGCGGGGGGGGGCCTGATGAGCAGTTCTTC.

The chain has TRBV4-3 and TRBJ1-2; D unclear. In germline, CDR1 is LGHNA, CDR2 YSLEER. V was cut by 0 bases and J by 7 bases, with 12 bases left in between. This CDR3 region has 14 residues. Written as DNA, the CDR3 is TGCGCCAGCAGCCAAGATCGCATATACAGTGGCTACACCTTC. This gives the protein CASSQDRIYSGYTF.

This chain connects TRBV5-5 to TRBJ1-5; no clear D gene. Germline CDR1 is SGHKS and CDR2 is YYEKEE (reference sequence). This CDR3 is built from 15 residues. V dropped 0 bases and J dropped 3 bases, with 10 bases sitting between them. CDR3 region: CASSLASVNNQPQHF. The CDR3 DNA sequence: TGTGCCAGCAGCTTGGCGTCAGTTAACAATCAGCCCCAGCATTTT.

This chain uses TRBV4-1 with TRBJ1-1; D unresolved. Per germline, CDR1 MGHRA and CDR2 YSYEKL. V lost 0 bases to trimming and J lost 5 bases, with 13 bases between them. The CDR3 is 15 residues long. The CDR3, as DNA: TGCGCCAGCAGCCAAGATTACCCAAGGGAGACTGAAGCTTTCTTT. The encoded protein is CASSQDYPRETEAFF.

This clone showed up just once. V gene TRBV5-8 combines with J gene TRBJ2-7; D is undetermined. Trimming stripped 0 bases from V and 2 bases from J, with 15 bases between. The CDR3 loop spans 16 amino acids. Germline CDR1 is SGHTS and CDR2 is YDEGEE. CDR3 residues: CASSLGRLVRAYEQYF. Here the CDR3 DNA reads TGTGCCAGCAGCTTGGGGCGGCTAGTTCGGGCCTACGAGCAGTACTTC.

The chain links TRBV15 to TRBJ1-4; D is undetermined. This CDR3 region has 16 residues. V lost 0 bases and J 0 bases, leaving 8 bases between the germline ends. CDR1 and CDR2 from the germline V gene are LNHNV and YYDKDF (reference sequence). This CDR3 is CATSRDRYTTNEKLFF. The CDR3 coding sequence is TGTGCCACCAGCAGAGACAGATATACAACTAATGAAAAACTGTTTTTT.

In its sample, this clone was seen a few times. This chain connects TRBV11-3 to TRBJ2-5, with 12 nucleotides matching TRBD1. The germline V gene has CDR1 SGHNT and CDR2 YENEEA. Trimming cost V 5 bases and J 4 bases; bases outside gene matches: 5. The CDR3 is 15 amino acids. The CDR3 DNA reads as TGTGCCAGCAGCCAGGGACAGGGGGCGAGAGAGACCCAGTACTTC. It specifies CASSQGQGARETQYF.

The chain is built from TRBV15 and TRBJ2-3; 14 positions agree with TRBD2. CDR3 length: 18 amino acids. CDR1 and CDR2 from the germline V gene are LNHNV and YYDKDF (reference sequence). J gave up 6 bases and V 0 bases, and 8 bases lay outside the gene matches. The CDR3 reads CATSRETSGGDLSDTQYF. CDR3 in DNA: TGTGCCACCAGCAGAGAGACTAGCGGGGGGGATTTGAGCGATACGCAGTATTTT.

This chain joins TRBV11-1 and TRBJ1-1; weak D call: TRBD1 (5 bases). V was shortened by 11 bases and J by 2 bases, with 12 bases between the two germline ends. The CDR3 is 12 amino acids. Germline lookup yields CDR1 SGHAT and CDR2 FQDESV (reference sequence). CDR3 protein: CAVPRDNTEAFF. CDR3 DNA sequence: TGTGCCGTCCCCAGGGATAACACTGAAGCTTTCTTT.

The rearrangement uses TRBV27 and TRBJ2-1; 7 positions agree with TRBD1. The junction had 2 bases not matched to a gene; V was cut back by 6 bases and J by 3 bases. Germline V CDR1 and CDR2: MNHEY, SMNVEV (reference sequence). The CDR3 is made up of 13 amino acids. The CDR3 DNA reads as TGTGCCAGCAGCGGACAGGTCTACAATGAGCAGTTCTTC. This gives the protein CASSGQVYNEQFF.

The rearrangement links TRBV5-1 to TRBJ1-4, with 7 nucleotides matching TRBD1. Germline values: CDR1 SGHRS, CDR2 YFSETQ. The CDR3 runs to 15 residues. J lost 4 bases, V lost 4 bases, and 7 bases had no gene match. The CDR3 sequence: CASSRDRAGNEKLFF. In DNA, the CDR3 is TGCGCCAGCAGCCGAGACAGGGCTGGTAATGAAAAACTGTTTTTT.

The chain uses TRBV19 and TRBJ1-3, with D perhaps matching TRBD1 (5 bases). Trimming cost V 8 bases and J 0 bases, with 11 bases left between them. This CDR3 is built from 14 residues. Germline V gene data show CDR1 as LNHDA and CDR2 as SQIVND (reference sequence). The CDR3 region has the DNA TGTGCCAGTTCCAGGGCCTCCTCTGGAAACACCATATATTTT. Amino acid sequence: CASSRASSGNTIYF.

The chain carries TRBV5-4 and TRBJ1-4; 7 bases align to TRBD1. This CDR3 is built from 17 residues. Looked up from germline, CDR1 is SGHNT and CDR2 is YYREEE (reference sequence). J was trimmed by 3 bases and V by 3 bases; bases with no gene match: 11. CDR3 coding DNA: TGTGCCAGCAGCTGGCGGACAGGACCAGGGGCTAATGAAAAACTGTTTTTT. Translating it yields CASSWRTGPGANEKLFF.

CDR3 coding DNA: TGTGCCAGCAGTTACCTCGCGGGTGTGGCTGAAGCTTTCTTT. Amino acids: CASSYLAGVAEAFF. The genes are TRBV6-2 or TRBV6-3 and TRBJ1-1, with D unresolved. The CDR3 has 14 residues. The germline CDR1 and CDR2 sequences are MNHEY and SVGEGT. V dropped 2 bases and J dropped 6 bases, with 13 bases sitting between them.

V gene TRBV30 combines with J gene TRBJ2-4; 7 bases are a match to TRBD1. Germline V gene data show CDR1 as GTSNPN and CDR2 as SVGIG (reference sequence). The CDR3 totals 15 residues. J lost 1 base, V lost 5 bases, and 8 bases had no gene match. This chain's CDR3 is CAWARQDRAKNIQYF. The CDR3 region has the DNA TGTGCCTGGGCGAGACAGGACAGGGCCAAAAACATTCAGTACTTC. Combining the CDR3 with reference TRBV30 and TRBJ2-4 gives the whole variable domain SQTIHQWPATLVQPVGSPLSLECTVEGTSNPNLYWYRQAAGRGLQLLFYSVGIGQISSEVPQNLSASRPQDRQFILSSKKLLLSDSGFYLCAWARQDRAKNIQYFGAGTRLSVL.

The rearrangement uses TRBV5-1 and TRBJ2-4, with D possibly matching TRBD1 (6 bases). Trimming shortened V by 3 bases and J by 6 bases, and 13 bases separated the two germline ends. The CDR3 is made up of 14 amino acids. Germline CDR1 SGHRS, CDR2 YFSETQ. CDR3: CASSSDSKANIQYF. The CDR3 DNA reads as TGCGCCAGCAGCTCGGACAGCAAGGCAAACATTCAGTACTTC.